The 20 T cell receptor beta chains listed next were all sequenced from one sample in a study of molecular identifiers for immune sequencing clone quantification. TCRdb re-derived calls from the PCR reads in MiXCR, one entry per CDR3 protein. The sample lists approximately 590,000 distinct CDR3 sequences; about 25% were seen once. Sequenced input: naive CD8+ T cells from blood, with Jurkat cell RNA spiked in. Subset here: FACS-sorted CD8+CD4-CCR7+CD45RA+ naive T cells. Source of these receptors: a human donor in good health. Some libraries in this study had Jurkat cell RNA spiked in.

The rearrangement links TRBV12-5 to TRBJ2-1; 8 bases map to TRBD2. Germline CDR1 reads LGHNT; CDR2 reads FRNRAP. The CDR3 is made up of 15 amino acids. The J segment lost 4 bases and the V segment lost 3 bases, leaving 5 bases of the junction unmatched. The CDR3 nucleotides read TGTGCTAGTGGTTTAGGGCCTAGCGGGTACAATGAGCAGTTCTTC. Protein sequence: CASGLGPSGYNEQFF.

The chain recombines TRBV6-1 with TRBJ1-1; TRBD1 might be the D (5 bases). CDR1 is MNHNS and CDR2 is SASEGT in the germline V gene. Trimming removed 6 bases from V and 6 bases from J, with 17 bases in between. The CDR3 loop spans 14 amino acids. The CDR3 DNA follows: TGTGCCAGCAGAGGCACTTTAAGGGGCGCTGAAGCTTTCTTT. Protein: CASRGTLRGAEAFF.

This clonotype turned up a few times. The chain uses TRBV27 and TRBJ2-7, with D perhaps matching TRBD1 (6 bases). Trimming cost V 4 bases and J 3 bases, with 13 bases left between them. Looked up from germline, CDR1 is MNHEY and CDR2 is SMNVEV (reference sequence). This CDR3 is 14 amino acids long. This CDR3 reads CASSYRALDYEQYF. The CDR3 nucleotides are TGTGCCAGCAGTTACAGGGCTTTGGACTACGAGCAGTACTTC.

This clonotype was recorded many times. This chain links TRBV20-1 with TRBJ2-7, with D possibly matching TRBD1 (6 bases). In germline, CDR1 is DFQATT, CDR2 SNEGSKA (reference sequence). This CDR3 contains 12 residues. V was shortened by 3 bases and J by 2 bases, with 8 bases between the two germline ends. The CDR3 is CSARDRPYEQYF. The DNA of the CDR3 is TGCAGTGCTAGGGACAGACCCTACGAGCAGTACTTC.

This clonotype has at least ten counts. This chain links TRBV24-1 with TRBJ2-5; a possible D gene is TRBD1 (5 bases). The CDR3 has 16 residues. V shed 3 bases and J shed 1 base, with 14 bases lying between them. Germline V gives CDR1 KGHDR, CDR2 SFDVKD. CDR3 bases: TGTGCCACCAGTGATGCAAACAGGTTAGGCCAAGAGACCCAGTACTTC. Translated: CATSDANRLGQETQYF.

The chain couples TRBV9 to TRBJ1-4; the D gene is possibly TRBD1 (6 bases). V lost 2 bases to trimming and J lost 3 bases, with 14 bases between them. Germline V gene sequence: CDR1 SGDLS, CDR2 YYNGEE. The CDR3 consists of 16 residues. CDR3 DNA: TGTGCCAGCAGCGTGGAAGGGGGGGGCGCTAATGAAAAACTGTTTTTT. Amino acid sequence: CASSVEGGGANEKLFF.

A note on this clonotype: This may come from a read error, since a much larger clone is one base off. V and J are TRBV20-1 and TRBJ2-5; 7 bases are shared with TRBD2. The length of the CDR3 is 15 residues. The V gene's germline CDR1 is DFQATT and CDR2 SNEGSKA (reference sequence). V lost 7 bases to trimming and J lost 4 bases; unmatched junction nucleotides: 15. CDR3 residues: CSVYDGRFGVETQYF. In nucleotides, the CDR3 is TGCAGTGTATACGACGGGAGGTTTGGGGTAGAGACCCAGTACTTC.

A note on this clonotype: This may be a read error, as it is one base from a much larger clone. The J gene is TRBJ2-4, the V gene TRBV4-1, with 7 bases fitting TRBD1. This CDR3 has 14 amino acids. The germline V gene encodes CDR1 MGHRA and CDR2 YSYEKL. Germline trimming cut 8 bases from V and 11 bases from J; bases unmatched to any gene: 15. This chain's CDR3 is CASGPDSQGQLQYF. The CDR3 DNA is TGCGCCAGCGGCCCAGATTCACAGGGACAGCTTCAGTACTTC.

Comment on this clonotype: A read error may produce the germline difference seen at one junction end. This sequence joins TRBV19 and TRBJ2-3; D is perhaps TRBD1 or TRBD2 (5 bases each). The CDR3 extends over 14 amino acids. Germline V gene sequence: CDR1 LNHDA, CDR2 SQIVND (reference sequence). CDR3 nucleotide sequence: TGTGCCAGTAGTATTGATTATGGGGACCGGGTCCCTTTTTTT. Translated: CASSIDYGDRVPFF.

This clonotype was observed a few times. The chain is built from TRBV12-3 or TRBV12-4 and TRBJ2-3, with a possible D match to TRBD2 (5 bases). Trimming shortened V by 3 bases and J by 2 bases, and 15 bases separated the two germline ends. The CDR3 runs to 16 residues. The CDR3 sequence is CASSFGLASITDTQYF. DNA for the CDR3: TGTGCCAGCAGTTTTGGATTAGCGTCGATCACAGATACGCAGTATTTT.

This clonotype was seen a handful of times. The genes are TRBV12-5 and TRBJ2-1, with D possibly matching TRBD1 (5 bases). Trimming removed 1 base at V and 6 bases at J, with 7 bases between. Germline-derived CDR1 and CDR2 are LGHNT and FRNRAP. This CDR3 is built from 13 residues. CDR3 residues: CASGLGTGNEQFF. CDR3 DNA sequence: TGTGCTAGTGGTTTGGGAACAGGCAATGAGCAGTTCTTC.

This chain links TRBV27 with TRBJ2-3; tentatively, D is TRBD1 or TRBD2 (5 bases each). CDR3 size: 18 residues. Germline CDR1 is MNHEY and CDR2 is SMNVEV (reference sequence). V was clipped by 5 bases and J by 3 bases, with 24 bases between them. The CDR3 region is CASSLIRDGPVSTDTQYF. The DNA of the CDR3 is TGTGCCAGCAGTCTAATCCGGGACGGACCAGTGAGTACAGATACGCAGTATTTT.

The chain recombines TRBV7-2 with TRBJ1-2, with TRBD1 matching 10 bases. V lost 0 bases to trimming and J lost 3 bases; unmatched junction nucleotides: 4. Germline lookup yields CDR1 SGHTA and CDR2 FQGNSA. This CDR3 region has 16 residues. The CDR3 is CASSLAGQGGYYGYTF. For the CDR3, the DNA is TGTGCCAGCAGCTTAGCCGGACAGGGGGGGTACTATGGCTACACCTTC.

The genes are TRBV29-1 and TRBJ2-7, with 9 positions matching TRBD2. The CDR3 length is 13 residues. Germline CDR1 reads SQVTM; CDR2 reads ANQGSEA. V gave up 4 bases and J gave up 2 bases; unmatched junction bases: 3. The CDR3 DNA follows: TGCAGCGTTGTGACTAGCGGTACCTACGAGCAGTACTTC. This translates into CSVVTSGTYEQYF.

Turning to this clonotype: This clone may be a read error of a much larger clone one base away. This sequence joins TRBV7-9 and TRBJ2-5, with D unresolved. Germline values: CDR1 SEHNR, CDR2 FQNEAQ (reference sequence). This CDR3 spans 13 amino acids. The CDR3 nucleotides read TGTGCCAGCAGCTATGTCCTCCAAGAGACCCCGTACTTC. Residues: CASSYVLQETPYF. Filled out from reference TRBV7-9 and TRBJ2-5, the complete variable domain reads DTGVSQNPRHKITKRGQNVTFRCDPISEHNRLYWYRQTLGQGPEFLTYFQNEAQLEKSRLLSDRFSAERPKGSFSTLEIQRTEQGDSAMYLCASSYVLQETPYFGPGTRLLVL.

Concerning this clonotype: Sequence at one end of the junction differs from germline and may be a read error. The CDR3 nucleotides are TGTGCCAGCAGTTCCCCAACCCGGGCGGGAGCCGACGAGGAGTACTTC. Encoded protein: CASSSPTRAGADEEYF. V and J are TRBV28 and TRBJ2-7; 7 bases match TRBD2. Germline V gene lookup returns CDR1 MDHEN and CDR2 SYDVKM. CDR3 length: 16 residues.

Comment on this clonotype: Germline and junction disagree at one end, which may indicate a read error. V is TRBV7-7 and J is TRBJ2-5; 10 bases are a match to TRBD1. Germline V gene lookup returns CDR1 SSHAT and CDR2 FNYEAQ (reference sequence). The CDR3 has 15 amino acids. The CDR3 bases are TGTGCTAGCAGCTTGACGACAGGGGGCGTTGAGACCCAGTACTTC. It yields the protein CASSLTTGGVETQYF.

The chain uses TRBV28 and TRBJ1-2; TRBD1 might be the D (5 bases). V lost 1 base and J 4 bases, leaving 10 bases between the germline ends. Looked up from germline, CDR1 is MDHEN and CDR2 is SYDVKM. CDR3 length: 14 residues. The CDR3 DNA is TGTGCCAGCAGTTTATCCGGAGACAGCTATGGCTACACCTTC. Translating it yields CASSLSGDSYGYTF.

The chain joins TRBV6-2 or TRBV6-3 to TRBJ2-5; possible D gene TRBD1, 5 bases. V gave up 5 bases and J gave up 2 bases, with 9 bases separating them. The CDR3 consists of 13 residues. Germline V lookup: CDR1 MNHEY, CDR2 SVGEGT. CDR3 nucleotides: TGTGCCAGCAGTGGGGCTTCACAAGAGACCCAGTACTTC. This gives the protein CASSGASQETQYF.

As DNA, the CDR3 is TGTGCCAGCAGCGTAACAGGGACTAGCGGGGATACGCAGTATTTT. It codes for CASSVTGTSGDTQYF. V and J are TRBV9 and TRBJ2-3; the match to TRBD2 covers 12 bases. With 1 base clipped from V and 6 bases from J, the junction kept 3 bases outside the gene matches. Germline loops: CDR1 SGDLS, CDR2 YYNGEE. This CDR3 region has 15 residues.